Below, 2 T cell receptor beta chains from the same sample are listed, as sequenced in a study of T cells in Graves' hyperthyroidism and ophthalmopathy (dated by TCRdb to 2018 to 2020). Library method: multiplex PCR. Data came from an Illumina HiSeq 2000. The TCR beta CDR3 regions were amplified from RNA transcripts. A first-round RT-PCR of the TCR CDR3 used the HTBI primer set with the Qiagen OneStep RT-PCR kit. The public reads were reanalyzed by TCRdb: fastp trimming at Q25, MiXCR alignment, in-frame beta chains only. Rows with one shared CDR3 protein collapse into an entry with the most common genes and DNA. The sample table lists 330,000 or so distinct CDR3 sequences, around a sixth of them with a count of one. In total, the top ten clones hold 15% to 18% of the sample. The sequencing input was blood. All receptors come from a woman in her forties with Graves' ophthalmopathy.

About this clonotype itself: A clone one base away is much larger, so this may be a read error. J is TRBJ1-3 and V is TRBV28, with D possibly TRBD1 on 5 matching bases. Germline V gene sequence: CDR1 MDHEN, CDR2 SYDVKM. The CDR3 is made up of 15 amino acids. V gave up 4 bases and J gave up 2 bases, with 12 bases separating them. CDR3 protein: CASSSKGSAGNTIYF. The CDR3 DNA follows: TGTGCCAGCAGTTCTAAGGGGTCGGCTGGAAACACCATATATTTT.

This clonotype occurred a few times. This sequence joins TRBV12-3 or TRBV12-4 and TRBJ1-5, with D possibly matching TRBD1 (5 bases). V was clipped by 3 bases and J by 6 bases, with 12 bases between them. The CDR3 covers 14 residues. CDR3 nucleotide sequence: TGTGCCAGCAGTTTCGGGACTAGTTCTCAGCCCCAGCATTTT. Protein sequence: CASSFGTSSQPQHF.